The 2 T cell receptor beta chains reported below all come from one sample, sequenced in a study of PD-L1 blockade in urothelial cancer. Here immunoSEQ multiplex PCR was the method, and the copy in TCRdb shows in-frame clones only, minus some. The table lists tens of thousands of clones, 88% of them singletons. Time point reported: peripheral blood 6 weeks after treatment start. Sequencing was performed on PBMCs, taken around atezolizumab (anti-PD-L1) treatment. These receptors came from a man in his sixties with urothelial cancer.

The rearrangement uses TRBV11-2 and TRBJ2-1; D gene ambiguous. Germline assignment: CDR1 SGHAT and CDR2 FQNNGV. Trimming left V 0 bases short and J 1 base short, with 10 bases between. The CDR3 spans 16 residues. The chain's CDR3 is CASSLDRLVSYNEQFF. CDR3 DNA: TGTGCCAGCAGCTTAGATCGGCTAGTTTCCTACAATGAGCAGTTCTTC. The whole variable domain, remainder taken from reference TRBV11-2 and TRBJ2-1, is EAGVAQSPRYKIIEKRQSVAFWCNPISGHATLYWYQQILGQGPKLLIQFQNNGVVDDSQLPKDRFSAERLKGVDSTLKIQPAKLEDSAVYLCASSLDRLVSYNEQFFGPGTRLTVL.

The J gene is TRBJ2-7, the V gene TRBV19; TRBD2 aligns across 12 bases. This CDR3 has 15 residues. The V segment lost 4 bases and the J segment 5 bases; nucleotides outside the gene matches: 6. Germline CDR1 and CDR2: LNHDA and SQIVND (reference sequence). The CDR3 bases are TGTGCCAGTAGTACCAATCTAGCGGGAGGGGACGAGCAGTACTTC. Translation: CASSTNLAGGDEQYF.